Below, 26 T cell receptor beta chains from the same sample are listed, as sequenced in a study of blood T cell repertoires in COVID-19. TCRdb's copy holds only in-frame clones and misses some; the assay was immunoSEQ multiplex PCR. The profile covers about 59,000 clones, with around 79% appearing a single time and approximately 3.4% taken by the ten largest. Sequenced sample: peripheral blood. These receptors all stem from a man aged 60-69 years with acute or convalescent COVID-19.

V is TRBV29-1 and J is TRBJ1-6, with D possibly being TRBD1 (6 bases). Between the trimmed V and J ends, which lost 4 bases and 11 bases, there was a span of 15 bases. From germline, CDR1 is SQVTM and CDR2 ANQGSEA. This CDR3 is 13 amino acids long. The CDR3 reads CSVGDTTGTPLHF. CDR3 bases: TGCAGCGTTGGGGACACTACCGGGACACCCCTCCACTTT.

This sequence joins TRBV7-2 and TRBJ2-2; D possibly corresponds to TRBD1 (6 bases). V gave up 3 bases and J gave up 3 bases, with 11 bases separating them. The CDR3 length is 15 residues. Germline CDR1 SGHTA, CDR2 FQGNSA. The chain's CDR3 is CASSFPTGYTGELFF. DNA for the CDR3: TGTGCCAGCAGCTTTCCAACAGGGTACACCGGGGAGCTGTTTTTT.

This clone was counted between two and nine times. The genes are TRBV7-2 and TRBJ2-7, with D maybe TRBD2 (5 bases). Germline values: CDR1 SGHTA, CDR2 FQGNSA. The ends were cut back, 2 bases at V and 4 bases at J, with 6 bases in the middle. The CDR3 length is 12 residues. The CDR3 loop reads CASSLRGYEQYF. The CDR3 nucleotides are TGTGCCAGCAGCTTACGCGGGTACGAGCAGTACTTC.

The gene calls are TRBV14 and TRBJ2-1; a possible D gene is TRBD2 (6 bases). The V and J ends lost 4 bases and 10 bases respectively, with 14 bases between them. The CDR3 runs 13 residues. Germline V CDR1 and CDR2: SGHDN, FVKESK. The CDR3 region has the DNA TGTGCCAGCAGCCCCGGAGGGGATAGGGAGCAGTTCTTC. Amino acid sequence: CASSPGGDREQFF.

This chain joins TRBV10-3 and TRBJ1-2, with D perhaps matching TRBD1 (6 bases). The germline gives CDR1 ENHRY, CDR2 SYGVKD. Trimming took off 2 bases at V and 1 base at J, with 17 bases between the two ends. CDR3 length equals 17 residues. CDR3 loop: CAISEGRYRAINYGYTF. The CDR3, as DNA: TGTGCCATCAGTGAGGGTCGGTACAGGGCTATTAACTATGGCTACACCTTC.

In this sample, this clone turned up once. The chain employs TRBV24-1 and TRBJ2-7; the match to TRBD1 covers 7 bases. Germline CDR1 KGHDR, CDR2 SFDVKD. The junction had 13 bases not matched to a gene; V was cut back by 4 bases and J by 5 bases. The CDR3 is 16 amino acids. The CDR3 DNA reads TGTGCCACCAGTGACCCCCCTAAGACAGGGCAGAACGAGCAGTACTTC. Encoded protein: CATSDPPKTGQNEQYF.

V is TRBV3-1 (or the pseudogene TRBV3-2) and J is TRBJ2-6; 9 bases are a match to TRBD2. Germline V gene lookup returns CDR1 LGHDT and CDR2 YNNKEL (reference sequence). This CDR3 region has 16 residues. Trimming at V came to 5 bases and at J to 7 bases, leaving 9 bases not matched to a gene. Here the CDR3 DNA reads TGTGCCAGCAGCTCCCGACTAGCGGTTTCCGCCAACGTCCTGACTTTC. Residues: CASSSRLAVSANVLTF.

V gene TRBV2 combines with J gene TRBJ2-3; perhaps TRBD1 as D (6 bases). There are 13 residues in the CDR3. Trimming left V 5 bases short and J 5 bases short, with 11 bases between. CDR1 and CDR2 from the germline V gene are SNHLY and FYNNEI. DNA of the CDR3: TGTGCCAGCAGTCGAACAGGGTTAGATACGCAGTATTTT. It yields the protein CASSRTGLDTQYF.

The chain joins TRBV3-1 (or the pseudogene TRBV3-2) to TRBJ2-1; TRBD1 agrees at 8 bases. The CDR3 contains 18 residues. Germline CDR1 reads LGHDT; CDR2 reads YNNKEL (reference sequence). V dropped 0 bases and J dropped 0; count of bases not matched to a gene: 7. The CDR3 here is CASSQEPWTGCSYNEQFF. CDR3 DNA: TGTGCCAGCAGCCAAGAACCCTGGACAGGGTGCTCCTACAATGAGCAGTTCTTC.

The V and J genes are TRBV7-2 and TRBJ2-3, with TRBD2 matching over 7 bases. Germline CDR1 and CDR2: SGHTA and FQGNSA. The CDR3 covers 15 residues. J lost 0 bases, V lost 6 bases, and 6 bases had no gene match. CDR3 nucleotide sequence: TGTGCCAGCAGTCCTAGCGGATTCAGCACAGATACGCAGTATTTT. Its translation: CASSPSGFSTDTQYF.

The V gene is TRBV28, the J gene TRBJ1-2, with a tentative D call TRBD1 (5 bases). Trimming left V 5 bases short and J 2 bases short, with 12 bases between. CDR3 size: 14 residues. Germline assignment: CDR1 MDHEN and CDR2 SYDVKM. CDR3 in DNA: TGTGCCAGCAGTAGACAGAGTATCAACTATGGCTACACCTTC. As protein: CASSRQSINYGYTF.

This sequence joins TRBV19 and TRBJ2-5; 10 nucleotides match TRBD1. CDR1 and CDR2 from the germline V gene are LNHDA and SQIVND (reference sequence). The CDR3 has 14 amino acids. The V and J ends lost 10 bases and 5 bases, in that order; junction bases with no gene match: 10. Here the CDR3 reads CATRQGAWSETQYF. The CDR3 DNA sequence: TGTGCCACCAGACAGGGGGCCTGGTCTGAGACCCAGTACTTC. Full variable domain (rest looked up from reference TRBV19 and TRBJ2-5): DGGITQSPKYLFRKEGQNVTLSCEQNLNHDAMYWYRQDPGQGLRLIYYSQIVNDFQKGDIAEGYSVSREKKESFPLTVTSAQKNPTAFYLCATRQGAWSETQYFGPGTRLLVL.

V is TRBV27 and J is TRBJ2-4, with a weak D call TRBD2 (5 bases). V dropped 4 bases and J dropped 7 bases, with 5 bases sitting between them. The CDR3 length is 11 residues. The V gene's germline CDR1 is MNHEY and CDR2 SMNVEV (reference sequence). The CDR3 sequence is CASSSGNIQYF. The CDR3 bases are TGTGCCAGCAGTTCGGGGAACATTCAGTACTTC.

In its sample, this clone is medium-sized (0.01 to 0.1%). The chain links TRBV4-2 to TRBJ1-5; D gene unclear. Trimming took off 1 base at V and 7 bases at J, with 8 bases between the two ends. Looked up from germline, CDR1 is LGHNA and CDR2 is YNFKEQ. The CDR3 is 13 amino acids. The CDR3 sequence: CASSQGGGQPQHF. CDR3 DNA: TGTGCCAGCAGCCAAGGGGGAGGGCAGCCCCAGCATTTT.

The chain combines TRBV3-1 (or the pseudogene TRBV3-2) with TRBJ1-1; 8 positions agree with TRBD1. Germline V CDR1 and CDR2: LGHDT, YNNKEL (reference sequence). V lost 3 bases and J lost 10; bases outside the gene matches: 4. The CDR3 length is 12 residues. The CDR3 reads CASSHYDRGAFF. CDR3 sequence (DNA): TGTGCCAGCAGCCATTACGACAGGGGAGCTTTCTTT.

V and J are TRBV19 and TRBJ2-2; TRBD1 matches 9 bases. There are 15 residues in the CDR3. The ends lost 6 bases at V and 4 bases at J; junction bases unmatched: 6. Germline V gene lookup returns CDR1 LNHDA and CDR2 SQIVND (reference sequence). The CDR3 sequence is CASRRGQGSTGELFF. In nucleotides, the CDR3 is TGTGCCAGTAGGAGGGGACAGGGAAGCACCGGGGAGCTGTTTTTT.

This clone was seen only a few times. The chain has TRBV19 and TRBJ1-4; D is ambiguous. The V gene's germline CDR1 is LNHDA and CDR2 SQIVND (reference sequence). The CDR3 contains 14 residues. The ends were cut back, 5 bases at V and 4 bases at J, with 11 bases in the middle. This CDR3 is CASSYQASNEKLFF. CDR3 DNA sequence: TGTGCCAGTAGTTATCAGGCGAGTAATGAAAAACTGTTTTTT.

The chain joins TRBV9 to TRBJ2-7; no clear D. Per the germline V gene, CDR1 is SGDLS and CDR2 is YYNGEE. The CDR3 spans 14 residues. V was trimmed by 0 bases and J by 0 bases, leaving 7 bases between them. The CDR3 sequence: CASSVGVTSYEQYF. CDR3 in DNA: TGTGCCAGCAGCGTAGGCGTTACCTCCTACGAGCAGTACTTC. Drawing the rest from reference TRBV9 and TRBJ2-7, the complete variable domain is DSGVTQTPKHLITATGQRVTLRCSPRSGDLSVYWYQQSLDQGLQFLIQYYNGEERAKGNILERFSAQQFPDLHSELNLSSLELGDSALYFCASSVGVTSYEQYFGPGTRLTVT.

This clone was seen once. This chain links TRBV10-1 with TRBJ1-1; D possibly corresponds to TRBD1 (5 bases). V gave up 8 bases and J gave up 6 bases, with 13 bases separating them. In germline, CDR1 is WNHNN, CDR2 SYGVQD (reference sequence). This CDR3 has 12 residues. The CDR3 bases are TGCGCCAGCCCCGGAGGGGCCCCTGAAGCTTTCTTT. Its protein is CASPGGAPEAFF.

The chain has TRBV23-1 and TRBJ1-5; D gene uncertain. TRBV23-1 is annotated as an ORF whose role is uncertain. The CDR3 runs 14 residues. V shed 6 bases and J shed 4 bases, with 13 bases lying between them. The CDR3 nucleotides read TGCGCCAGCAGCCGGGGAATTGGGAATCAGCCCCAGCATTTT. Translated: CASSRGIGNQPQHF.

The chain is built from TRBV18 and TRBJ1-4; D perhaps matches TRBD1 (6 bases). This CDR3 is 13 amino acids long. V was shortened by 7 bases and J by 5 bases, with 11 bases between the two germline ends. Per germline, CDR1 KGHSH and CDR2 LQKENI. The CDR3 spells CASLDSSNEKLFF. The DNA for the CDR3 is TGTGCCAGCTTGGACAGTTCCAATGAAAAACTGTTTTTT.

This chain joins TRBV15 and TRBJ1-1; 10 bases agree with TRBD1. The ends lost 3 bases at V and 7 bases at J; junction bases unmatched: 5. Per germline, CDR1 LNHNV and CDR2 YYDKDF (reference sequence). This CDR3 is built from 14 residues. This CDR3 reads CATSSRQGANEAFF. The CDR3 coding sequence is TGTGCCACCAGCAGTAGACAGGGGGCGAATGAAGCTTTCTTT. Full variable domain (outside the CDR3, taken from reference TRBV15 and TRBJ1-1): DAMVIQNPRYQVTQFGKPVTLSCSQTLNHNVMYWYQQKSSQAPKLLFHYYDKDFNNEADTPDNFQSRRPNTSFCFLDIRSPGLGDTAMYLCATSSRQGANEAFFGQGTRLTVV.

The V call is TRBV23-1, the J call TRBJ1-3; weak D call: TRBD1 (5 bases). TRBV23-1 belongs to the ORF category, with a function that is uncertain. V lost 0 bases, J lost 8 bases, and 11 bases lay in between. The CDR3 spans 14 residues. CDR3 sequence reads: CASSQSMEGHTIYF. The CDR3 nucleotides are TGCGCCAGCAGTCAATCCATGGAGGGACACACCATATATTTT.

Regarding this clone: This sample also contains other DNA sequences that code for the same CDR3. The CDR3 spells CASSLTGHSNQPQHF. CDR3 DNA: TGTGCCAGCAGTTTAACTGGACATAGCAATCAGCCCCAGCATTTT. The J gene is TRBJ1-5, the V gene TRBV28, with TRBD1 as a possible D gene (5 bases). The CDR3 spans 15 residues. Germline V gene lookup returns CDR1 MDHEN and CDR2 SYDVKM. The V end was cut by 2 bases, the J end by 0 bases, with 8 bases between.

This sequence joins TRBV29-1 and TRBJ2-5; D is ambiguous. CDR3 length: 12 amino acids. Trimming shortened V by 4 bases and J by 1 base, and 7 bases separated the two germline ends. Germline lookup yields CDR1 SQVTM and CDR2 ANQGSEA. DNA for the CDR3: TGCAGCGTTGTCGGCGGCCAAGAGACCCAGTACTTC. Amino acids: CSVVGGQETQYF.

As regards this clone: The junction and the germline gene differ at one end; a read error may be behind it. CDR3: CAWSQVSYNSPLHF. In DNA, the CDR3 is TGTGCCTGGAGTCAGGTTTCCTATAATTCACCCCTTCACTTT. V and J are TRBV30 and TRBJ1-6, with D hard to call. In germline, CDR1 is GTSNPN, CDR2 SVGIG (reference sequence). The CDR3 is made up of 14 amino acids.